The present T cell receptor beta chain was sequenced within a study of siplizumab effects on memory and regulatory T cells. General study findings and limits: The study found that mappable alloreactive CD4+ clones averaged about 70% Treg-derived with siplizumab and around 25% in controls.

Regarding this clone: Its matching antigen is unknown.

The repertoire was sequenced with immunoSEQ multiplex PCR; TCRdb's copy has only in-frame clones and lacks some. The table records around 86,000 clones, about 93% of them present only once. The CDR3 has 14 residues. The germline gives CDR1 SGHAT, CDR2 FQNNGV. V trimming: 5 bases; J trimming: 3 bases; junction bases outside the gene matches: 4. Sequenced input: non-Treg CD4+ T cells sorted from blood. This receptor was taken from a human donor in good health. The chain is built from TRBV11-2 and TRBJ2-7; 10 bases line up with TRBD1. CDR3 DNA: TGTGCCAGCAGCCCCCGGACAGGGGGCTACGAGCAGTACTTC. Translating it yields CASSPRTGGYEQYF.